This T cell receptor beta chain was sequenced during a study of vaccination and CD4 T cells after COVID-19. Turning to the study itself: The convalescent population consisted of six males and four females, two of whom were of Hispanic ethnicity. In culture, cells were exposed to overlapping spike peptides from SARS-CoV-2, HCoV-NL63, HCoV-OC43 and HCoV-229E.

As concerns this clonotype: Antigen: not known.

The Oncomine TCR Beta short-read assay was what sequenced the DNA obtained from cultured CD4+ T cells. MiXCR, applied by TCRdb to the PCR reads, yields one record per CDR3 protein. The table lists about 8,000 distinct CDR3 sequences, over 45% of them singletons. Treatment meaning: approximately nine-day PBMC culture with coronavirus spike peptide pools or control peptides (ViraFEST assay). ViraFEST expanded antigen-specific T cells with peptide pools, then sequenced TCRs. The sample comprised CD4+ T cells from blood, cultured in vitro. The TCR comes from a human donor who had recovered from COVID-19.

The CDR3: CASSLVVSGFSPKGYTF. The CDR3 nucleotides are TGTGCCAGCAGCTTAGTAGTTTCGGGTTTTTCCCCCAAGGGCTACACCTTC. This chain links TRBV7-2 with TRBJ1-2, with D hard to call. The CDR3 contains 17 residues. Germline V gives CDR1 SGHTA, CDR2 FQGNSA. V was cut by 1 base and J by 8 bases, with 23 bases left in between.